Presented here are 5 T cell receptor beta chains from one specimen sequenced in a study of PD-1 blockade in classical Hodgkin lymphoma. Sequencing used immunoSEQ multiplex PCR; TCRdb keeps in-frame clones, though not all of them. The profile shows 30,000 to 35,000 clones, approximately 92% of them singletons. Following autologous stem cell transplantation, relapse occurred in every patient, and exposure to brentuximab vedotin varied. Investigators isolated CD4+ T cells from thawed PBMCs through magnetic negative selection. The sample was CD4+ T cells from blood, taken at baseline. Receptor source: a human donor with classical Hodgkin lymphoma.

This chain connects TRBV27 to TRBJ2-1, with D maybe TRBD1 (6 bases). The germline V and J ends were trimmed by 9 bases and 9 bases, with 33 bases remaining between them. CDR1 is MNHEY and CDR2 is SMNVEV in the germline V gene (reference sequence). This CDR3 spans 18 amino acids. The CDR3 DNA sequence: TGTGCCAGTGACCGGGACACCGAGGGGTCATTAGTGGGGTGTGAGCAGTTCTTC. Protein product: CASDRDTEGSLVGCEQFF.

The rearrangement joins TRBV9 to TRBJ2-7; 10 bases match TRBD2. This CDR3 is built from 14 residues. CDR1 is SGDLS and CDR2 is YYNGEE in the germline V gene. Losses at the gene ends were 3 bases for V and 4 bases for J; bases not matched to a gene: 4. The chain's CDR3 is CASSEQLAGYEQYF. The CDR3 DNA is TGTGCCAGCAGCGAACAACTAGCGGGGTACGAGCAGTACTTC.

The rearrangement links TRBV9 to TRBJ2-5; D may be TRBD1 (6 bases). Trimming took 3 bases from V and 1 from J, leaving 10 bases between them. CDR1 is SGDLS and CDR2 is YYNGEE in the germline V gene. This CDR3 is built from 14 residues. The CDR3 loop reads CASSAGTSQETQYF. CDR3 DNA sequence: TGTGCCAGCAGCGCAGGGACATCCCAAGAGACCCAGTACTTC.

This rearrangement joins TRBV11-2 to TRBJ1-5, with 8 bases that match TRBD1. Germline CDR1 reads SGHAT; CDR2 reads FQNNGV. Unmatched junction bases numbered 6, after V lost 4 bases and J lost 4 bases. This CDR3 contains 15 residues. CDR3 bases: TGTGCCAGCAGCTGGGGGACAGGTCGAAATCAGCCCCAGCATTTT. Protein product: CASSWGTGRNQPQHF.

V and J are TRBV9 and TRBJ2-3, with 7 nucleotides matching TRBD2. The V segment lost 0 bases and the J segment 3 bases; nucleotides outside the gene matches: 1. This CDR3 has 14 residues. The germline V gene has CDR1 SGDLS and CDR2 YYNGEE. The CDR3 bases are TGTGCCAGCAGCGTAGGCGGGAGTACAGATACGCAGTATTTT. Protein product: CASSVGGSTDTQYF.